The 28 T cell receptor beta chains below come from one sample, sequenced in a study of regulatory and conventional T cells in RAG deficiency. The sorted conventional CD4+ T cells were CD25-low and CD127-high, with genomic DNA sequenced. Profiled with immunoSEQ multiplex PCR; TCRdb holds only in-frame clones, not every one. This table has 20,000 or so clones, just under 95% appearing once. These same data were also listed under a study on regulatory T cells. That study adds: Primers: 52 TRBV forward and 13 TRBJ reverse.

What was sequenced was CD4+ T cells sorted from blood. All receptors come from a human donor in good health.

The CDR3 sequence: CASSLGRGVKEGTQYF. For the CDR3, the DNA is TGTGCCAGCAGCTTGGGGCGGGGGGTCAAGGAGGGTACGCAGTATTTT. This chain joins TRBV7-7 and TRBJ2-3; 8 bases are shared with TRBD2. Trimming took 3 bases from V and 8 from J; bases not matched to a gene: 13. Germline CDR1 is SSHAT and CDR2 is FNYEAQ (reference sequence). The CDR3 sequence is 16 residues long.

This chain joins TRBV5-1 and TRBJ2-1, with unresolved D. The germline V and J ends were trimmed by 0 bases and 6 bases, with 7 bases remaining between them. CDR3 length: 13 amino acids. Germline V gives CDR1 SGHRS, CDR2 YFSETQ. CDR3 bases: TGCGCCAGCAGCTTGGAGGTTGGCAATGAGCAGTTCTTC. This gives the protein CASSLEVGNEQFF.

V and J are TRBV6-7 and TRBJ2-5; tentative D call: TRBD1 (5 bases). The DNA end lines up better with TRBJ2-7; the J call may be wrong. TRBV6-7 is designated an ORF whose function remains uncertain. CDR3 length equals 14 residues. Here the CDR3 DNA reads TGTGCCAGCAGTTACTCCCAGGGCTTCCACGAGCAGTACTTC. This gives the protein CASSYSQGFHEQYF.

The chain uses TRBV7-3 and TRBJ2-3, with D perhaps given as TRBD1 or TRBD2 (5 bases each). This CDR3 comprises 13 residues. The germline V gene encodes CDR1 SGHTA and CDR2 FQGTGA. Trimming took 5 bases from V and 12 from J, leaving 18 bases between them. The CDR3 DNA reads as TGTGCCAGCAGCCCAACTCCGGGACGAAATCAGTATTTT. Its protein is CASSPTPGRNQYF. The entire variable domain, with the rest obtained from reference TRBV7-3 and TRBJ2-3, is as follows: GAGVSQTPSNKVTEKGKYVELRCDPISGHTALYWYRQSLGQGPEFLIYFQGTGAADDSGLPNDRFFAVRPEGSVSTLKIQRTERGDSAVYLCASSPTPGRNQYFGPGTRLTVL.

J is TRBJ2-5 and V is TRBV7-8; D possibly corresponds to TRBD1 (5 bases). The CDR3 consists of 15 residues. CDR1 SGHVS and CDR2 FQNEAQ come from the germline V gene. V lost 0 bases, J lost 3 bases, and 11 bases lay in between. This CDR3 is CASSLARQPKETQYF. CDR3 DNA sequence: TGTGCCAGCAGCTTAGCAAGACAGCCGAAAGAGACCCAGTACTTC.

The rearrangement uses TRBV21-1 and TRBJ2-5; the table assigns TRBD1, which was not confirmed against the DNA. TRBV21-1 is listed as a pseudogene. The CDR3 runs to 14 residues. CDR3 coding DNA: TGTGCCAGCAGCAACCACACCTACCAAGAGACCCAGTACTTC. The encoded protein is CASSNHTYQETQYF.

The rearrangement links TRBV5-5 to TRBJ1-6; D gene unclear. Germline values: CDR1 SGHKS, CDR2 YYEKEE (reference sequence). CDR3 length equals 14 residues. The V gene lost 2 bases and the J gene lost 6 bases, with 9 bases spanning the gap. The CDR3: CASSFRESNSPLHF. The CDR3 bases are TGTGCCAGCAGCTTCCGGGAGAGTAATTCACCCCTCCACTTT.

This rearrangement joins TRBV7-3 to TRBJ2-1, with D possibly matching TRBD2 (6 bases). The CDR3 has 13 amino acids. Trimming left V 5 bases short and J 6 bases short, with 11 bases between. The germline V gene has CDR1 SGHTA and CDR2 FQGTGA. CDR3 coding DNA: TGTGCCAGCAGCCCTGCCGGGGGCAATGAGCAGTTCTTC. This translates into CASSPAGGNEQFF.

This clone was recorded once. The V gene is TRBV10-1, the J gene TRBJ2-7; unclear D gene. Trimming cost V 4 bases and J 3 bases, with 10 bases left between them. The CDR3 is 13 amino acids. CDR1 and CDR2 (germline): WNHNN, SYGVQD (reference sequence). DNA of the CDR3: TGCGCCAGCAGTGCGAATTGGGGCTACGAGCAGTACTTC. The encoded protein is CASSANWGYEQYF.

The chain recombines TRBV5-4 with TRBJ1-1, with D unresolved. CDR3 size: 14 residues. Germline lookup yields CDR1 SGHNT and CDR2 YYREEE (reference sequence). The V gene lost 0 bases and the J gene lost 1 base, with 7 bases spanning the gap. The CDR3 is CASSLDWRNTEAFF. The CDR3 DNA follows: TGTGCCAGCAGCTTGGATTGGCGGAACACTGAAGCTTTCTTT. The whole variable domain, filled in from reference TRBV5-4 and TRBJ1-1, reads ETGVTQSPTHLIKTRGQQVTLRCSSQSGHNTVSWYQQALGQGPQFIFQYYREEENGRGNFPPRFSGLQFPNYSSELNVNALELDDSALYLCASSLDWRNTEAFFGQGTRLTVV.

J is TRBJ2-1 and V is TRBV7-8; perhaps TRBD2 as D (6 bases). Trimming removed 5 bases at V and 4 bases at J, with 21 bases between. CDR1 and CDR2 (germline): SGHVS, FQNEAQ. CDR3 size: 17 residues. CDR3 sequence (DNA): TGTGCCAGCAGCCTCTGGAGGTTCGGCGGGGCTTACAATGAGCAGTTCTTC. Translating gives CASSLWRFGGAYNEQFF. The full variable domain, completed using reference TRBV7-8 and TRBJ2-1, is GAGVSQSPRYKVAKRGQDVALRCDPISGHVSLFWYQQALGQGPEFLTYFQNEAQLDKSGLPSDRFFAERPEGSVSTLKIQRTQQEDSAVYLCASSLWRFGGAYNEQFFGPGTRLTVL.

The V call is TRBV30, the J call TRBJ1-2; 11 nucleotides match TRBD1. V lost 0 bases to trimming and J lost 6 bases; unmatched junction nucleotides: 6. The length of the CDR3 is 15 residues. The V gene's germline CDR1 is GTSNPN and CDR2 SVGIG (reference sequence). This CDR3 reads CAWSVGTGGLDGYTF. The CDR3 nucleotides are TGTGCCTGGAGTGTAGGGACAGGGGGGTTGGATGGCTACACCTTC.

This clone was observed a few times. CDR3 amino acids: CASSHITRAAYSNQPQHF. The CDR3 coding sequence is TGTGCCAGTAGCCATATTACTCGGGCAGCTTATAGCAATCAGCCCCAGCATTTT. The chain uses TRBV19 and TRBJ1-5; D remains ambiguous. V was cut by 6 bases and J by 0 bases, with 21 bases left in between. Germline V gene data show CDR1 as LNHDA and CDR2 as SQIVND (reference sequence). The CDR3 has 18 residues. The whole variable domain, filled in from reference TRBV19 and TRBJ1-5, reads DGGITQSPKYLFRKEGQNVTLSCEQNLNHDAMYWYRQDPGQGLRLIYYSQIVNDFQKGDIAEGYSVSREKKESFPLTVTSAQKNPTAFYLCASSHITRAAYSNQPQHFGDGTRLSIL.

The chain combines TRBV6-1 with TRBJ1-1; D is ambiguous. V lost 2 bases, J lost 0 bases, and 7 bases lay in between. The CDR3 has 14 residues. Per germline, CDR1 MNHNS and CDR2 SASEGT. CDR3: CASSEQSMNTEAFF. The CDR3 bases are TGTGCCAGCAGTGAACAGAGCATGAACACTGAAGCTTTCTTT.

The rearrangement uses TRBV11-3 and TRBJ2-3; 13 nucleotides align to TRBD2. CDR3 length equals 15 residues. Germline assignment: CDR1 SGHNT and CDR2 YENEEA. V dropped 3 bases and J dropped 5; count of bases not matched to a gene: 2. The CDR3, as DNA: TGTGCCAGCAGCTTGGGACTAGCGGGAATAGATACGCAGTATTTT. This encodes CASSLGLAGIDTQYF.

CDR3 amino acids: CASRSPGDLREKLFF. CDR3 sequence (DNA): TGTGCCAGTAGATCCCCGGGGGATTTACGCGAAAAACTGTTTTTT. The chain joins TRBV19 to TRBJ1-4; TRBD1 is a possible D gene (5 bases). Germline CDR1 and CDR2: LNHDA and SQIVND (reference sequence). The ends were cut back, 6 bases at V and 8 bases at J, with 19 bases in the middle. The CDR3 has 15 amino acids.

V usage is TRBV7-9 and J usage is TRBJ1-1; 8 positions agree with TRBD1. CDR1 and CDR2 (germline): SEHNR, FQNEAQ (reference sequence). Trimming took 5 bases from V and 4 from J; bases not matched to a gene: 6. This CDR3 is built from 14 residues. DNA of the CDR3: TGTGCCAGCAGCCCCAGGACAGGGAGCACTGAAGCTTTCTTT. Translated, it gives CASSPRTGSTEAFF.

The chain combines TRBV30 with TRBJ2-5; D gene ambiguous. The J call may be wrong; the DNA end is better matched by TRBJ2-7. The germline CDR1 and CDR2 sequences are GTSNPN and SVGIG (reference sequence). The CDR3 length is 12 residues. For the CDR3, the DNA is TGTGCCTGGAGTCCCGACACCTACGAGCAGTACTTC. Translation gives CAWSPDTYEQYF.

The chain carries TRBV10-3 and TRBJ1-3, with TRBD1 matching 8 bases. Germline V gene sequence: CDR1 ENHRY, CDR2 SYGVKD. With 2 bases clipped from V and 0 bases from J, the junction kept 6 bases outside the gene matches. The CDR3 runs to 17 residues. CDR3 nucleotides: TGTGCCATCAGTGAGGACCGGACAGGGAGCTCTGGAAACACCATATATTTT. Translated, it gives CAISEDRTGSSGNTIYF.

CDR3 in DNA: TGTGCCAGCTCACAGGGGGACGGTCCCTACGAGCAGTACTTC. It is translated as CASSQGDGPYEQYF. The V call is TRBV18, the J call TRBJ2-7; possible D gene TRBD1, 6 bases. CDR3 length equals 14 residues. CDR1 is KGHSH, CDR2 LQKENI, per germline. Deletions cut 4 bases from V and 2 bases from J, with 12 bases between.

The chain combines TRBV5-1 with TRBJ2-7, with no clear D. Germline CDR1 SGHRS, CDR2 YFSETQ. The CDR3 is 12 amino acids. Trimming removed 3 bases at V and 6 bases at J, with 10 bases between. The CDR3 DNA follows: TGCGCCAGCAGCTCAGGAGTCGGCGAGCAGTACTTC. This encodes CASSSGVGEQYF.

V gene TRBV5-5 combines with J gene TRBJ2-7; 7 bases line up with TRBD1. The V and J ends lost 3 bases and 5 bases, in that order; junction bases with no gene match: 14. The CDR3 extends over 16 amino acids. The germline V gene encodes CDR1 SGHKS and CDR2 YYEKEE (reference sequence). The CDR3 sequence is CASSSDGDSSPHEQYF. Here the CDR3 DNA reads TGTGCCAGCAGCTCCGACGGGGACAGTTCTCCCCACGAGCAGTACTTC. The whole variable domain, remainder taken from reference TRBV5-5 and TRBJ2-7, is DAGVTQSPTHLIKTRGQQVTLRCSPISGHKSVSWYQQVLGQGPQFIFQYYEKEERGRGNFPDRFSARQFPNYSSELNVNALLLGDSALYLCASSSDGDSSPHEQYFGPGTRLTVT.

This chain links TRBV6-1 with TRBJ2-3; 14 bases agree with TRBD2. Germline lookup yields CDR1 MNHNS and CDR2 SASEGT. The CDR3 sequence is 16 residues long. Unmatched junction bases numbered 4, after V lost 4 bases and J lost 4 bases. This CDR3 is CASSGTSGGFSDTQYF. The CDR3 coding sequence is TGTGCCAGCAGTGGGACTAGCGGGGGGTTCTCAGATACGCAGTATTTT.

The chain employs TRBV6-5 and TRBJ1-4; TRBD1 is a possible D gene (5 bases). This CDR3 region has 15 residues. Per the germline V gene, CDR1 is MNHEY and CDR2 is SVGAGI. The V and J ends lost 0 bases and 7 bases respectively, with 12 bases between them. In DNA form, the CDR3 reads TGTGCCAGCAGTTACTCGGGGGTCACGGGTGAAAAACTGTTTTTT. Its protein is CASSYSGVTGEKLFF.

The gene calls are TRBV7-8 and TRBJ2-1; D is unclear. Between the trimmed V and J ends, which lost 2 bases and 4 bases, there was a span of 15 bases. Per the germline V gene, CDR1 is SGHVS and CDR2 is FQNEAQ. CDR3 length equals 16 residues. The CDR3 nucleotides read TGTGCCAGCAGCTTAAGCAGGCTCACTTCTTACAATGAGCAGTTCTTC. It is translated as CASSLSRLTSYNEQFF.

The J gene is TRBJ1-5, the V gene TRBV10-2; perhaps TRBD1 as D (6 bases). Trimming stripped 2 bases from V and 2 bases from J, with 7 bases between. CDR1 WSHSY and CDR2 SAAADI come from the germline V gene. There are 14 residues in the CDR3. The CDR3 spells CASSEAGGNQPQHF. The CDR3 DNA follows: TGCGCCAGCAGTGAGGCAGGGGGCAATCAGCCCCAGCATTTT.

The chain has TRBV15 and TRBJ1-2; D may be TRBD1 (6 bases). Germline V gene data show CDR1 as LNHNV and CDR2 as YYDKDF (reference sequence). The V gene lost 5 bases and the J gene lost 2 bases, with 12 bases spanning the gap. This CDR3 spans 14 amino acids. CDR3 sequence reads: CATSQVDRNYGYTF. The CDR3 DNA follows: TGTGCCACCAGCCAAGTCGACAGGAACTATGGCTACACCTTC. Full variable domain (remainder filled in from reference TRBV15 and TRBJ1-2): DAMVIQNPRYQVTQFGKPVTLSCSQTLNHNVMYWYQQKSSQAPKLLFHYYDKDFNNEADTPDNFQSRRPNTSFCFLDIRSPGLGDTAMYLCATSQVDRNYGYTFGSGTRLTVV.

The chain combines TRBV19 with TRBJ1-1; D unclear. This CDR3 comprises 14 residues. V lost 4 bases and J lost 2, with 11 bases in between. CDR1 is LNHDA, CDR2 SQIVND, per germline (reference sequence). The CDR3 DNA is TGTGCCAGTAGTAACGGGAATTTAAACACTGAAGCTTTCTTT. It translates to CASSNGNLNTEAFF.